This is a list of T cell receptor beta chains from one sample in a study of cytomegalovirus exposure and HLA in healthy donors. Clones were sequenced by immunoSEQ multiplex PCR, and TCRdb holds only the in-frame ones, with some missing. The sample holds over 100,000 clones, about 74% seen once. Material: PBMCs. These TCRs come from a man between 25 and 39 years old in good health and CMV-seropositive. Both conserved end residues are part of each CDR3. A D gene is named only where the DNA matches it firmly. Expanded clones are given a class, and other clones once, few, many or no size at all.

J gene: TRBJ2-3
clone size: NA
D gene: NA
V gene: TRBV7-9
CDR3 DNA: TGTGCCAGCAGCTTAGGGGGAGAGGCCCATACGCAGTATTTT
CDR3 protein: CASSLGGEAHTQYF

J gene: TRBJ2-3
clone size: NA
D gene: TRBD1
V gene: TRBV19
CDR3 DNA: TGTGCCAGTAAAACAGGGGCAGGGGATACGCAGTATTTT
CDR3 protein: CASKTGAGDTQYF

J gene: TRBJ1-6
clone size: NA
D gene: NA
V gene: TRBV19
CDR3 DNA: TGTGCCAGTAGTATAGAGGGCATCGGGCAGGGCTGGACTTCACCCCTCCACTTT
CDR3 protein: CASSIEGIGQGWTSPLHF

J gene: TRBJ1-5
clone size: NA
D gene: NA
V gene: TRBV6-4
CDR3 DNA: TGTGCCAAAAAAGGCCCGGGGAGAAACAATCAGCCCCAGCATTTT
CDR3 protein: CAKKGPGRNNQPQHF

J gene: TRBJ1-2
clone size: NA
D gene: NA
V gene: TRBV7-9
CDR3 DNA: TGTTCCAGCAGCCGAGGAGGTTTGGGAAAAACCGGTGGCTACACCTTC
CDR3 protein: CSSSRGGLGKTGGYTF

J gene: TRBJ1-1
clone size: NA
D gene: TRBD1
V gene: TRBV5-6
CDR3 DNA: TGTGCCAGCAGCTTCAGGGGGCAGGCCGAAACAGAAGCTTTCTTT
CDR3 protein: CASSFRGQAETEAFF

J gene: TRBJ2-1
clone size: NA
D gene: TRBD2
V gene: TRBV7-2
CDR3 DNA: TGTGCCAGCAGCTCAACCGGGACTAGCGGCAATGAGCAGTTCTTC
CDR3 protein: CASSSTGTSGNEQFF

J gene: TRBJ1-6
clone size: NA
D gene: NA
V gene: TRBV9
CDR3 DNA: TGTGCCAGCAGCACCAGGGGAGGGAATAATTCACCCCTCCACTTT
CDR3 protein: CASSTRGGNNSPLHF

J gene: TRBJ2-2
clone size: NA
D gene: NA
V gene: TRBV28
CDR3 DNA: TGTGCCAGCAGCTTCAGGGGATGGGAGCTGTTTTTT
CDR3 protein: CASSFRGWELFF

J gene: TRBJ1-2
clone size: once
D gene: TRBD1
V gene: TRBV11-2
CDR3 DNA: TGTGCCAGCAGCATAGACAGGGGATCGGATGGCTACACCTTC
CDR3 protein: CASSIDRGSDGYTF

J gene: TRBJ2-1
clone size: NA
D gene: TRBD1
V gene: TRBV4-2
CDR3 DNA: TGTGCCAGCAGCCAAGAACGGGACAGGGATCATGAGCAGTTCTTC
CDR3 protein: CASSQERDRDHEQFF

J gene: TRBJ1-2
clone size: NA
D gene: NA
V gene: TRBV19
CDR3 DNA: TGTGCCAGTAGTCCCCCGTCAGAGCCAGGGTGGGTTGTTGATGGCTACACCTTC
CDR3 protein: CASSPPSEPGWVVDGYTF

J gene: TRBJ2-7
clone size: NA
D gene: NA
V gene: TRBV30
CDR3 DNA: TGTGCCTGGAGCCAGGAGGCCGCCGGTCGATACTTC
CDR3 protein: CAWSQEAAGRYF

J gene: TRBJ2-3
clone size: NA
D gene: NA
V gene: TRBV30
CDR3 DNA: TGTGCCTGGAGTGGCGGGCGCACAGATACGCAGTATTTT
CDR3 protein: CAWSGGRTDTQYF

J gene: TRBJ1-3
clone size: NA
D gene: TRBD1
V gene: TRBV4-2
CDR3 DNA: TGTGCCAGCAGCTACGGGACAGGACCTTCTGGAAACACCATATATTTT
CDR3 protein: CASSYGTGPSGNTIYF

J gene: TRBJ2-5
clone size: NA
D gene: TRBD2
V gene: TRBV11-3
CDR3 DNA: TGTGCCAGCAGCTCACGGACTAGCGGTGGGGGAGAGACCCAGTACTTC
CDR3 protein: CASSSRTSGGGETQYF

J gene: TRBJ1-5
clone size: NA
D gene: NA
V gene: TRBV5-1
CDR3 DNA: TGCGCCAGCAGCCTGACAGGAGGTGGTGAGCCGCGTAATCAGCCCCAGCATTTT
CDR3 protein: CASSLTGGGEPRNQPQHF

J gene: TRBJ1-4
clone size: NA
D gene: NA
V gene: TRBV4-3
CDR3 DNA: TGCGCCAGCAGCCAAGACAGAGATCAGGGGCGGTGGGATGAAAAACTGTTTTTT
CDR3 protein: CASSQDRDQGRWDEKLFF

J gene: TRBJ1-1
clone size: once
D gene: TRBD1
V gene: TRBV19
CDR3 DNA: TGTGCCAGCCACAGGGGATCGACTGAAGCTTTCTTT
CDR3 protein: CASHRGSTEAFF

J gene: TRBJ1-2
clone size: NA
D gene: NA
V gene: TRBV30
CDR3 DNA: TGTGCCTGGAGTCGGGCAGGGCTATATGGCTACACCTTC
CDR3 protein: CAWSRAGLYGYTF

J gene: TRBJ2-7
clone size: once
D gene: TRBD1
V gene: TRBV10-1
CDR3 DNA: TGCGCCAATTCGGGACAGGTCCACTTAAAGGAGCAGTACTTC
CDR3 protein: CANSGQVHLKEQYF

J gene: TRBJ2-7
clone size: NA
D gene: TRBD2
V gene: TRBV11-2
CDR3 DNA: TGTGCCAGCAGCTTTACACGGGAGGGAAACTACGAGCAGTACTTC
CDR3 protein: CASSFTREGNYEQYF

J gene: TRBJ2-3
clone size: NA
D gene: TRBD1
V gene: TRBV7-3
CDR3 DNA: TGTGCCAGCAGCGAGGACAGGGCTAGCACAGATACGCAGTATTTT
CDR3 protein: CASSEDRASTDTQYF

J gene: TRBJ2-2
clone size: few
D gene: NA
V gene: TRBV28
CDR3 DNA: TGTGCCAGCAGTTTAGGTAGAGGCACCGGGGAGCTGTTTTTT
CDR3 protein: CASSLGRGTGELFF

J gene: TRBJ1-5
clone size: NA
D gene: TRBD1
V gene: TRBV10-3
CDR3 DNA: TGTGCCATCAGCTCCGCCGGGACAGGGGACAATCAGCCCCAGCATTTT
CDR3 protein: CAISSAGTGDNQPQHF

J gene: TRBJ1-6
clone size: NA
D gene: TRBD1
V gene: TRBV5-1
CDR3 DNA: TGCGCCAGCAGCGGCCCGGACAGGGACTCACCCCTCCACTTT
CDR3 protein: CASSGPDRDSPLHF

J gene: TRBJ2-2
clone size: NA
D gene: NA
V gene: TRBV25-1
CDR3 DNA: TGTGCCAGCAGTAATGTGTGGGAGAGCATCGGGGAGCTGTTTTTT
CDR3 protein: CASSNVWESIGELFF

J gene: TRBJ2-2
clone size: NA
D gene: TRBD1
V gene: TRBV19
CDR3 DNA: TGTGCCAGTAGTTCAGGGGGCACGGACACCGGGGAGCTGTTTTTT
CDR3 protein: CASSSGGTDTGELFF

J gene: TRBJ2-3
clone size: NA
D gene: NA
V gene: TRBV9
CDR3 DNA: TGTGCCAGCAGCGTATCCACTAGCACAGATACGCAGTATTTT
CDR3 protein: CASSVSTSTDTQYF

J gene: TRBJ1-4
clone size: few
D gene: NA
V gene: TRBV29-1
CDR3 DNA: TGCAGCGTTGAGGCGGGGGCGGCGGAAAAACTGTTTTTT
CDR3 protein: CSVEAGAAEKLFF

J gene: TRBJ2-1
clone size: NA
D gene: NA
V gene: TRBV2
CDR3 DNA: TGTGCCAGCAGTGCACTTACAGGGGACTCTGAGCAGTTCTTC
CDR3 protein: CASSALTGDSEQFF

J gene: TRBJ1-5
clone size: NA
D gene: NA
V gene: TRBV7-9
CDR3 DNA: TGTGCCAGCAGCTGGACTGAGAATCAGCCCCAGCATTTT
CDR3 protein: CASSWTENQPQHF

J gene: TRBJ1-2
clone size: few
D gene: NA
V gene: TRBV6-1
CDR3 DNA: TGTGCCAGCAGTCCTCGCGGGGGGGCCGGCTATGGCTACACCTTC
CDR3 protein: CASSPRGGAGYGYTF

J gene: TRBJ1-3
clone size: NA
D gene: NA
V gene: TRBV9
CDR3 DNA: TGTGCCAGCAGCGTAGATGAAGCCTCTGGAAACACCATATATTTT
CDR3 protein: CASSVDEASGNTIYF

J gene: TRBJ2-5
clone size: NA
D gene: NA
V gene: TRBV11-2
CDR3 DNA: TGTGCCAGCAGCTTATCACCGGAGTCCACCCAGTACTTC
CDR3 protein: CASSLSPESTQYF

J gene: TRBJ2-5
clone size: NA
D gene: NA
V gene: TRBV4-3
CDR3 DNA: TGCGCCAGCAGCGAGGGGGGGGTCCAAGAGACCCAGTACTTC
CDR3 protein: CASSEGGVQETQYF

J gene: TRBJ1-3
clone size: NA
D gene: TRBD1
V gene: TRBV4-1
CDR3 DNA: TGCGCCAGCAGCCAACTAGGACAGGGGGTCGGAAACACCATATATTTT
CDR3 protein: CASSQLGQGVGNTIYF

J gene: TRBJ1-2
clone size: once
D gene: NA
V gene: TRBV4-3
CDR3 DNA: TGCGCCAGCAGCCAAGATACTCCCAGGGTGGGCCCCAACTATGGCTACACCTTC
CDR3 protein: CASSQDTPRVGPNYGYTF

J gene: TRBJ2-3
clone size: NA
D gene: NA
V gene: TRBV9
CDR3 DNA: TGTGCCAGCAGCGTAGAACTAGCCCGCACAGATACGCAGTATTTT
CDR3 protein: CASSVELARTDTQYF

J gene: TRBJ1-1
clone size: NA
D gene: NA
V gene: TRBV2
CDR3 DNA: TGTGCCAGCAGCCCGGTCGGGACTCGGGCGAACACTGAAGCTTTCTTT
CDR3 protein: CASSPVGTRANTEAFF

J gene: TRBJ1-1
clone size: NA
D gene: NA
V gene: TRBV7-3
CDR3 DNA: TGTGCCAGCAGCTTAACGTCAGGGAACACTGAAGCTTTCTTT
CDR3 protein: CASSLTSGNTEAFF

J gene: TRBJ1-5
clone size: once
D gene: NA
V gene: TRBV30
CDR3 DNA: TGTGCCTGGAGTCGCTCCGGGACTTCGCTTTATAGCAATCAGCCCCAGCATTTT
CDR3 protein: CAWSRSGTSLYSNQPQHF

J gene: TRBJ2-7
clone size: NA
D gene: NA
V gene: TRBV2
CDR3 DNA: TGTGCCAGCAGTGAACAGGGTTTAAGCGAGCAGTACTTC
CDR3 protein: CASSEQGLSEQYF

J gene: TRBJ2-7
clone size: few
D gene: TRBD1
V gene: TRBV19
CDR3 DNA: TGTGCCAGTAGTATAGGGGACAGAGGAACCTACGAGCAGTACTTC
CDR3 protein: CASSIGDRGTYEQYF

J gene: TRBJ2-1
clone size: NA
D gene: NA
V gene: TRBV6-1
CDR3 DNA: TGTGCCAGTACAGGGTCCCGAATGTCCGGTGAGCAGTTCTTC
CDR3 protein: CASTGSRMSGEQFF

J gene: TRBJ2-5
clone size: few
D gene: NA
V gene: TRBV19
CDR3 DNA: TGTGCCAGTAGTGCCGGGGGTCAAGAGACCCAGTACTTC
CDR3 protein: CASSAGGQETQYF

J gene: TRBJ1-2
clone size: NA
D gene: NA
V gene: TRBV6-5
CDR3 DNA: TGTGCCAGCGCTAGCACCGGACAGCCGCTCTATGGCTACACCTTC
CDR3 protein: CASASTGQPLYGYTF